The rows below give T cell receptor beta chains drawn from one sample of a study of molecular identifiers for immune sequencing clone quantification. TCRdb recomputed calls from the PCR reads with MiXCR, one row per CDR3 protein. The sample comprises about 40,000 distinct CDR3 sequences, approximately 22% of which are singletons, and about 0.93% rests with the top ten. Sequences were obtained from naive CD8+ T cells from blood, with Jurkat cell RNA spiked in. All receptors derive from a human donor in good health. Some libraries in this study had Jurkat cell RNA spiked in. Each CDR3 is given with its conserved first and last residue. D genes are given only for firm matches. For some rows the clone size is stated as once, few or many, or as a class when expanded; others skip it.

v_call: TRBV29-1; d_call: .; j_call: TRBJ2-7; clone_size: medium-sized; cdr3_aa: CSVSPGGSYEQYF; cdr3_nt: TGCAGCGTGTCCCCCGGCGGCTCCTACGAGCAGTACTTC
v_call: TRBV3-1; d_call: .; j_call: TRBJ2-1; clone_size: .; cdr3_aa: CVSSKYRDEQFF; cdr3_nt: TGTGTCAGCAGCAAGTATAGGGATGAGCAGTTCTTC
v_call: TRBV10-2; d_call: .; j_call: TRBJ1-2; clone_size: .; cdr3_aa: CASSDGRLFSSEQRGSQGYTF; cdr3_nt: TGCGCCAGCAGTGACGGTCGATTGTTTTCATCTGAACAGAGGGGTTCTCAAGGCTACACCTTC
v_call: TRBV28; d_call: .; j_call: TRBJ1-1; clone_size: .; cdr3_aa: CASSSLIGGITEALF; cdr3_nt: TGTGCCAGCAGTTCGCTCATTGGTGGTATCACTGAAGCTCTCTTT
v_call: TRBV12-3/TRBV12-4; d_call: .; j_call: TRBJ1-5; clone_size: .; cdr3_aa: CASSLEGTNQPQHF; cdr3_nt: TGTGCCAGCAGTTTAGAGGGGACGAATCAGCCCCAGCATTTT
v_call: TRBV4-3; d_call: TRBD2; j_call: TRBJ2-7; clone_size: many; cdr3_aa: CASSQDSIGGSKYEQYF; cdr3_nt: TGCGCCAGCAGCCAAGATTCTATTGGCGGGAGTAAGTACGAGCAGTACTTC
v_call: TRBV20-1; d_call: .; j_call: TRBJ2-4; clone_size: few; cdr3_aa: CSALSQGNIQYF; cdr3_nt: TGCAGTGCGCTTAGTCAGGGAAACATTCAGTACTTC
v_call: TRBV6-5; d_call: TRBD2; j_call: TRBJ2-1; clone_size: many; cdr3_aa: CASKLAGGGNEQFF; cdr3_nt: TGTGCCAGCAAGCTAGCGGGAGGGGGCAATGAGCAGTTCTTC
v_call: TRBV20-1; d_call: .; j_call: TRBJ2-5; clone_size: many; cdr3_aa: CSARDLGGPFSLAAQETQYF; cdr3_nt: TGCAGTGCTAGAGATCTCGGCGGCCCCTTCTCACTGGCCGCCCAAGAGACCCAGTACTTC
v_call: TRBV20-1; d_call: .; j_call: TRBJ1-1; clone_size: .; cdr3_aa: CSARDLLPGAAGEAFF; cdr3_nt: TGCAGTGCTAGAGATCTACTCCCGGGGGCGGCGGGGGAAGCTTTCTTT
v_call: TRBV6-5; d_call: TRBD1; j_call: TRBJ1-1; clone_size: few; cdr3_aa: CASNYSPPGTGIIAETEAFF; cdr3_nt: TGTGCCAGCAATTACTCACCCCCCGGGACAGGGATAATCGCGGAAACTGAAGCTTTCTTT
v_call: TRBV2; d_call: .; j_call: TRBJ1-2; clone_size: many; cdr3_aa: CASSEGSVPSAIYGYTF; cdr3_nt: TGTGCCAGCAGTGAGGGGTCCGTTCCCTCGGCGATTTATGGCTACACCTTC
v_call: TRBV7-6; d_call: TRBD2; j_call: TRBJ2-3; clone_size: few; cdr3_aa: CASSPRLAGGTDTQYF; cdr3_nt: TGTGCCAGCAGCCCACGACTAGCGGGGGGCACAGATACGCAGTATTTT
v_call: TRBV7-9; d_call: .; j_call: TRBJ2-3; clone_size: many; cdr3_aa: CASSETTDTQYF; cdr3_nt: TGTGCCAGCAGCGAGACCACAGATACGCAGTATTTT
v_call: TRBV7-9; d_call: .; j_call: TRBJ2-1; clone_size: many; cdr3_aa: CASSLLGGDEQFF; cdr3_nt: TGTGCCAGCAGCTTATTAGGGGGGGATGAGCAGTTCTTC
v_call: TRBV10-3; d_call: .; j_call: TRBJ2-1; clone_size: few; cdr3_aa: CAINQGSSYNEQFF; cdr3_nt: TGTGCCATCAACCAGGGTAGCTCCTACAATGAGCAGTTCTTC
v_call: TRBV12-3/TRBV12-4; d_call: TRBD1; j_call: TRBJ2-3; clone_size: many; cdr3_aa: CASSERDSQTQYF; cdr3_nt: TGTGCCAGCAGCGAAAGGGACAGCCAAACGCAGTATTTT
v_call: TRBV6-2/TRBV6-3; d_call: TRBD2; j_call: TRBJ2-5; clone_size: many; cdr3_aa: CAIRTAGVGAEETQYF; cdr3_nt: TGTGCCATCAGAACAGCGGGAGTGGGGGCGGAAGAGACCCAGTACTTC
v_call: TRBV7-8; d_call: .; j_call: TRBJ2-1; clone_size: .; cdr3_aa: CASSLDPTGSGYNEQFF; cdr3_nt: TGTGCCAGCAGCTTGGACCCGACAGGCAGCGGCTACAATGAGCAGTTCTTC
v_call: TRBV28; d_call: TRBD2; j_call: TRBJ2-3; clone_size: .; cdr3_aa: CASSPHWASGRRPQYF; cdr3_nt: TGTGCCAGCAGTCCTCATTGGGCTAGCGGGCGGCGTCCGCAGTATTTT
v_call: TRBV23-1; d_call: .; j_call: TRBJ2-1; clone_size: many; cdr3_aa: CASSKNEQFF; cdr3_nt: TGCGCCAGCTCAAAGAATGAGCAGTTCTTC
v_call: TRBV11-1; d_call: TRBD1; j_call: TRBJ2-1; clone_size: many; cdr3_aa: CASSKRRGQSYNEQFF; cdr3_nt: TGTGCCAGCAGCAAAAGAAGGGGGCAATCCTACAATGAGCAGTTCTTC
v_call: TRBV7-9; d_call: TRBD1; j_call: TRBJ2-1; clone_size: many; cdr3_aa: CASQGDYNEQFF; cdr3_nt: TGTGCCAGCCAGGGGGACTACAATGAGCAGTTCTTC
v_call: TRBV14; d_call: TRBD1; j_call: TRBJ1-1; clone_size: many; cdr3_aa: CASSQDEAGGMGEAFF; cdr3_nt: TGTGCCAGCAGCCAAGATGAGGCAGGGGGCATGGGTGAAGCTTTCTTT
v_call: TRBV10-3; d_call: TRBD1; j_call: TRBJ2-7; clone_size: many; cdr3_aa: CAVLDPGQGYEQYF; cdr3_nt: TGTGCCGTCCTAGACCCGGGACAGGGCTACGAGCAGTACTTC
v_call: TRBV4-1; d_call: .; j_call: TRBJ1-5; clone_size: many; cdr3_aa: CASSQEDSDSNQPQHF; cdr3_nt: TGCGCCAGCAGCCAGGAGGACAGCGATAGCAATCAGCCCCAGCATTTT
v_call: TRBV9; d_call: TRBD2; j_call: TRBJ2-1; clone_size: .; cdr3_aa: CASSYTSGSPYNEQFF; cdr3_nt: TGTGCCAGCAGCTACACGAGCGGGAGCCCCTACAATGAGCAGTTCTTC
v_call: TRBV5-1; d_call: TRBD1; j_call: TRBJ2-3; clone_size: many; cdr3_aa: CASSYGTGLDTQYF; cdr3_nt: TGCGCCAGCAGCTATGGGACAGGTCTTGATACGCAGTATTTT